The 32 T cell receptor beta chains listed next were all sequenced from one sample in a study of T cell changes during pregnancy in multiple sclerosis. Some clones are missing from TCRdb's copy, which holds only in-frame ones; the method was immunoSEQ multiplex PCR. The table shows about 20,000 clones, with around 85% occurring only once. Sample: CD8+ T cells from peripheral blood mononuclear cells, taken after pregnancy. The source is a female donor in good health, enrolled as a control in a pregnancy study.

J is TRBJ2-1 and V is TRBV5-1, with TRBD2 matching over 16 bases. The CDR3 length is 17 residues. Germline lookup yields CDR1 SGHRS and CDR2 YFSETQ. V was clipped by 0 bases and J by 8 bases; unmatched bases: 5. The CDR3 DNA reads TGCGCCAGCAGCTTGGCCGGGACTAGCGGGAGGGGAGATGAGCAGTTCTTC. Protein: CASSLAGTSGRGDEQFF.

This clone was recorded a few times. The V and J genes are TRBV19 and TRBJ1-6, with a tentative D call TRBD1 (5 bases). V gave up 10 bases and J gave up 9 bases, with 19 bases separating them. CDR1 is LNHDA and CDR2 is SQIVND in the germline V gene (reference sequence). The CDR3 has 14 amino acids. The CDR3 bases are TGTGCCACGGACAAAGACGGGCTCTTTTCACCCCTCCACTTT. Protein: CATDKDGLFSPLHF.

A single count supports this clone. The germline gene is not matched at one end of the junction; a read error may be the cause. V usage is TRBV7-7 and J usage is TRBJ2-2; D is undetermined. From germline, CDR1 is SSHAT and CDR2 FNYEAQ (reference sequence). This CDR3 spans 14 amino acids. The CDR3 is CASSPDPLAGELFF. In DNA, the CDR3 is TGTGCTAGCAGTCCCGACCCTCTAGCCGGGGAGCTGTTTTTT.

This clone appeared a single time. The V gene is TRBV19, the J gene TRBJ1-5, with 9 bases lining up with TRBD1. The CDR3 is 17 amino acids. Losses at the gene ends were 5 bases for V and 0 bases for J; bases not matched to a gene: 8. CDR1 and CDR2 from the germline V gene are LNHDA and SQIVND (reference sequence). The CDR3 DNA sequence: TGTGCCAGTAGTTCCCCGGGACAGGGATATAGCAATCAGCCCCAGCATTTT. Translation: CASSSPGQGYSNQPQHF. Combining the CDR3 with reference TRBV19 and TRBJ1-5 gives the whole variable domain DGGITQSPKYLFRKEGQNVTLSCEQNLNHDAMYWYRQDPGQGLRLIYYSQIVNDFQKGDIAEGYSVSREKKESFPLTVTSAQKNPTAFYLCASSSPGQGYSNQPQHFGDGTRLSIL.

V is TRBV7-2 and J is TRBJ2-7; maybe TRBD1 (5 bases). CDR3 length: 12 amino acids. The V gene lost 3 bases and the J gene lost 3 bases, with 6 bases spanning the gap. Germline V CDR1 and CDR2: SGHTA, FQGNSA. CDR3 sequence reads: CASSFDSYEQYF. In DNA, the CDR3 is TGTGCCAGCAGCTTCGACAGCTACGAGCAGTACTTC.

The rearrangement links TRBV5-1 to TRBJ2-3; 11 positions match TRBD1. The CDR3 is 16 amino acids. CDR1 and CDR2 (germline): SGHRS, YFSETQ. The J segment lost 4 bases and the V segment lost 1 base, leaving 5 bases of the junction unmatched. Written as DNA, the CDR3 is TGCGCCAGCAGCTTGCCGGGACAGGGGGTAGCAGATACGCAGTATTTT. Translating it yields CASSLPGQGVADTQYF.

The chain couples TRBV27 to TRBJ1-1, with 9 nucleotides matching TRBD1. This CDR3 region has 13 residues. Germline assignment: CDR1 MNHEY and CDR2 SMNVEV (reference sequence). V lost 5 bases to trimming and J lost 6 bases; unmatched junction nucleotides: 4. The CDR3 spells CASSPGQGPEAFF. DNA of the CDR3: TGTGCCAGCAGTCCGGGACAGGGCCCTGAAGCTTTCTTT.

The gene calls are TRBV23-1 and TRBJ2-3; 9 positions agree with TRBD1. TRBV23-1 is an open reading frame, and its role is uncertain. CDR3 size: 16 residues. Trimming took 0 bases from V and 2 from J; bases not matched to a gene: 3. CDR3 in DNA: TGCGCCAGCAGTCAATCGGGGGACAGGGTCACAGATACGCAGTATTTT. This codes for CASSQSGDRVTDTQYF.

The V gene is TRBV2, the J gene TRBJ2-1, with 8 bases matching TRBD2. Trimming removed 4 bases from V and 1 base from J; junction bases left unmatched: 3. The CDR3 extends over 15 amino acids. Looked up from germline, CDR1 is SNHLY and CDR2 is FYNNEI. DNA for the CDR3: TGTGCCAGCAGTGTCGTAGCGGGGTCCTACAATGAGCAGTTCTTC. Residues: CASSVVAGSYNEQFF.

The chain couples TRBV6-6 to TRBJ1-1; D unresolved. V dropped 2 bases and J dropped 1 base, with 8 bases sitting between them. The CDR3 runs 14 residues. CDR1 is MNHNY and CDR2 is SVGAGI in the germline V gene (reference sequence). Here the CDR3 reads CASSYTEKNTEAFF. CDR3 DNA: TGTGCCAGCAGTTACACGGAGAAGAACACTGAAGCTTTCTTT.

V gene TRBV6-6 combines with J gene TRBJ2-7; the match to TRBD2 covers 7 bases. The V gene's germline CDR1 is MNHNY and CDR2 SVGAGI (reference sequence). This CDR3 has 13 residues. J lost 1 base, V lost 7 bases, and 4 bases had no gene match. The CDR3 spells CASIAGNSYEQYF. Written as DNA, the CDR3 is TGTGCCAGCATAGCGGGTAATTCCTACGAGCAGTACTTC.

This chain's CDR3 is CAWKQQPDTEAFF. As DNA, the CDR3 is TGTGCCTGGAAACAACAGCCGGACACTGAAGCTTTCTTT. The chain carries TRBV30 and TRBJ1-1; D is uncertain. The V end lost 4 bases, the J end lost 3 bases, and 12 bases lay between the germline ends. Germline CDR1 GTSNPN, CDR2 SVGIG (reference sequence). This CDR3 is 13 amino acids long.

The chain is built from TRBV20-1 and TRBJ2-4; unclear D gene. The CDR3 covers 11 residues. CDR1 is DFQATT, CDR2 SNEGSKA, per germline (reference sequence). V gave up 7 bases and J gave up 5 bases, with 9 bases separating them. The CDR3, as DNA: TGCAGTGGGTTCCGCGAAAACATTCAGTACTTC. Translating gives CSGFRENIQYF.

This clone was seen once. The rearrangement joins TRBV27 to TRBJ2-2; D is unresolved. V was trimmed by 5 bases and J by 7 bases, leaving 14 bases between them. The CDR3 is made up of 14 amino acids. Germline V lookup: CDR1 MNHEY, CDR2 SMNVEV (reference sequence). The CDR3 spells CASSLPVRGGELFF. CDR3 coding DNA: TGTGCCAGCAGTCTCCCGGTCCGTGGCGGGGAGCTGTTTTTT.

V and J are TRBV15 and TRBJ1-2; TRBD1 agrees at 10 bases. With V trimmed by 2 bases and J by 4 bases, 10 bases remained unmatched. The CDR3 spans 17 residues. CDR1 LNHNV and CDR2 YYDKDF come from the germline V gene (reference sequence). The CDR3 nucleotides are TGTGCCACCAGCAGAAACGAGCCGGGACAGGGGAGCTATGGCTACACCTTC. This codes for CATSRNEPGQGSYGYTF.

For the CDR3, the DNA is TGTGCCAGTAGTATAGATCGTTGGGCAGCCCCCCAGCATTTT. This sequence encodes CASSIDRWAAPQHF. The J gene is TRBJ1-5, the V gene TRBV19; D not certain. CDR1 and CDR2 (germline): LNHDA, SQIVND (reference sequence). Trimming took off 0 bases at V and 10 bases at J, with 13 bases between the two ends. This CDR3 contains 14 residues. Filled out from reference TRBV19 and TRBJ1-5, the complete variable domain reads DGGITQSPKYLFRKEGQNVTLSCEQNLNHDAMYWYRQDPGQGLRLIYYSQIVNDFQKGDIAEGYSVSREKKESFPLTVTSAQKNPTAFYLCASSIDRWAAPQHFGDGTRLSIL.

This clone is medium-sized (0.01 to 0.1%) by share. The chain has TRBV4-3 and TRBJ1-4; 11 positions match TRBD1. Germline values: CDR1 LGHNA, CDR2 YSLEER. The CDR3 contains 17 residues. After removal of 0 bases from V and 8 bases from J, the junction contained 8 bases not matched to a gene. The CDR3 is CASSQEGPGQGGEKLFF. CDR3 nucleotides: TGCGCCAGCAGCCAAGAAGGTCCGGGACAGGGGGGGGAAAAACTGTTTTTT.

The chain has TRBV2 and TRBJ2-5; TRBD1 matches at 9 bases. This CDR3 region has 15 residues. The V segment lost 10 bases and the J segment 10 bases; nucleotides outside the gene matches: 19. In germline, CDR1 is SNHLY, CDR2 FYNNEI. The CDR3 spells CANEPGQGPPLGQYF. For the CDR3, the DNA is TGTGCCAACGAACCGGGACAGGGACCTCCATTGGGCCAGTACTTC. The full variable domain, with the rest looked up from reference TRBV2 and TRBJ2-5, is EPEVTQTPSHQVTQMGQEVILRCVPISNHLYFYWYRQILGQKVEFLVSFYNNEISEKSEIFDDQFSVERPDGSNFTLKIRSTKLEDSAMYFCANEPGQGPPLGQYFGPGTRLLVL.

The chain combines TRBV30 with TRBJ1-1; D is unclear. Germline CDR1 GTSNPN, CDR2 SVGIG (reference sequence). Trimming took 0 bases from V and 0 from J, leaving 8 bases between them. The length of the CDR3 is 14 residues. The CDR3 loop reads CAWSVRGVNTEAFF. Written as DNA, the CDR3 is TGTGCCTGGAGTGTACGCGGTGTGAACACTGAAGCTTTCTTT.

The chain joins TRBV27 to TRBJ2-3, with TRBD1 matching over 9 bases. V lost 5 bases to trimming and J lost 1 base; unmatched junction nucleotides: 10. Germline values: CDR1 MNHEY, CDR2 SMNVEV (reference sequence). This CDR3 spans 17 amino acids. The CDR3 DNA reads TGTGCCAGCAGTCCATCCGGGACAGGGTTTGGCACAGATACGCAGTATTTT. Protein sequence: CASSPSGTGFGTDTQYF.

This clone was observed a single time. The genes are TRBV30 and TRBJ2-7; 7 bases are shared with TRBD2. The ends lost 5 bases at V and 6 bases at J; junction bases unmatched: 13. Germline V gene lookup returns CDR1 GTSNPN and CDR2 SVGIG (reference sequence). The CDR3 is 14 amino acids. CDR3 coding DNA: TGTGCCTGGGGGAGCGGGATAGGAGCCGGCGAGCAGTACTTC. Its protein product is CAWGSGIGAGEQYF.

A few counts support this clone. The V gene is TRBV4-3, the J gene TRBJ1-2; TRBD1 agrees at 9 bases. CDR3 size: 14 residues. V trimming: 4 bases; J trimming: 7 bases; junction bases outside the gene matches: 7. The V gene's germline CDR1 is LGHNA and CDR2 YSLEER. The CDR3 region is CASSLIQGASGYTF. CDR3 DNA: TGCGCCAGCAGCCTCATACAGGGGGCTTCTGGCTACACCTTC.

The chain links TRBV19 to TRBJ1-1, with TRBD1 matching over 9 bases. The length of the CDR3 is 15 residues. Germline V gene data show CDR1 as LNHDA and CDR2 as SQIVND (reference sequence). V was clipped by 3 bases and J by 3 bases; unmatched bases: 5. The CDR3 here is CASSMGTGLDTEAFF. As DNA, the CDR3 is TGTGCCAGTAGTATGGGGACAGGGTTGGACACTGAAGCTTTCTTT.

This clone is medium-sized in the sample. The genes are TRBV30 and TRBJ2-5; 8 bases are shared with TRBD2. The trim removed 5 bases at V and 5 bases at J, leaving 4 bases unmatched. CDR1 is GTSNPN, CDR2 SVGIG, per germline (reference sequence). The CDR3 length is 12 residues. For the CDR3, the DNA is TGTGCCTGGGACGGGACTAGTGAGACCCAGTACTTC. Its translation is CAWDGTSETQYF.

V gene TRBV11-1 combines with J gene TRBJ2-7, with TRBD2 as a possible D gene (6 bases). The CDR3 length is 14 residues. The germline V gene has CDR1 SGHAT and CDR2 FQDESV (reference sequence). V lost 4 bases, J lost 2 bases, and 12 bases lay in between. The CDR3 is CASSSERAPYEQYF. CDR3 sequence (DNA): TGTGCCAGCAGCTCCGAGCGGGCCCCCTACGAGCAGTACTTC.

The genes are TRBV6-5 and TRBJ2-7; the D is unclear. Germline CDR1 and CDR2: MNHEY and SVGAGI. V was trimmed by 0 bases and J by 2 bases, leaving 14 bases between them. The CDR3 loop spans 16 amino acids. CDR3 in amino acids: CASSYSPAPPTYEQYF. CDR3 bases: TGTGCCAGCAGTTACTCCCCCGCGCCCCCTACCTACGAGCAGTACTTC.

The genes are TRBV5-6 and TRBJ2-7; the D is unclear. The CDR3 spans 14 residues. Germline V gene data show CDR1 as SGHDT and CDR2 as YYEEEE. Trimming pared 2 bases from V and 4 bases from J, leaving 13 bases between. In nucleotides, the CDR3 is TGTGCCAGCAGCTTTACATTTTCGGGTTACGAGCAGTACTTC. Translating gives CASSFTFSGYEQYF.

J is TRBJ2-1 and V is TRBV5-3; possibly TRBD1 for D (7 bases). TRBV5-3 is filed as an ORF, its function uncertain. The CDR3 has 12 amino acids. V was pared by 4 bases and J by 9 bases, with 11 bases between. CDR3 nucleotide sequence: TGTGCCAGAAGCAACCAGGGGGGTGAGCAGTTCTTC. Translated, it gives CARSNQGGEQFF.

The chain uses TRBV7-2 and TRBJ2-7; a weak D match, TRBD2 (7 bases). The length of the CDR3 is 15 residues. Germline V lookup: CDR1 SGHTA, CDR2 FQGNSA. V was pared by 4 bases and J by 2 bases, with 15 bases between. The chain's CDR3 is CASSSEGGLAYEQYF. The CDR3 coding sequence is TGTGCCAGCAGCTCAGAGGGGGGGCTGGCCTACGAGCAGTACTTC.

The chain is built from TRBV27 and TRBJ1-1; tentative D call: TRBD1 (6 bases). Trimming cost V 4 bases and J 1 base, with 10 bases left between them. The CDR3 extends over 14 amino acids. From germline, CDR1 is MNHEY and CDR2 SMNVEV (reference sequence). The CDR3 loop is CASSWRGANTEAFF. The DNA of the CDR3 is TGTGCCAGCAGTTGGCGGGGGGCGAACACTGAAGCTTTCTTT.

The chain has TRBV9 and TRBJ2-1; 14 bases match TRBD2. The CDR3 has 21 amino acids. The J segment lost 7 bases and the V segment lost 3 bases, leaving 21 bases of the junction unmatched. CDR1 and CDR2 from the germline V gene are SGDLS and YYNGEE. DNA of the CDR3: TGTGCCAGCAGCGCCCCCAAAACCGGGACTAGCGGGGGCCGCGACTTGAATGAGCAGTTCTTC. Amino acids: CASSAPKTGTSGGRDLNEQFF.

The chain couples TRBV2 to TRBJ1-1, with 12 bases aligning to TRBD1. Looked up from germline, CDR1 is SNHLY and CDR2 is FYNNEI. The CDR3 has 14 amino acids. V dropped 5 bases and J dropped 12; count of bases not matched to a gene: 10. In nucleotides, the CDR3 is TGTGCCAGCAGTCCCGGGACAGGGGGCGTCGTGACTTTCTTT. It translates to CASSPGTGGVVTFF.